This is a list of T cell receptor beta chains from one sample in a study of OX40 agonist ivuxolimab in advanced cancers. The table came from immunoSEQ multiplex PCR; TCRdb's copy has only in-frame clones and leaves some out. This table holds about 18,000 clones, around 78% found once. The sequencing used CD4+ or CD8+ T cells sorted from blood, collected in a trial of the OX40 agonist ivuxolimab. Receptors originate from an adult with an advanced solid tumor such as melanoma, head and neck, liver or kidney cancer. Both conserved end residues are part of each CDR3. A D gene is named only where the DNA matches it firmly. A row's size may be missing; if present it is once, few, many or a size class.

cdr3_aa: CASSFQGFAGYTF; cdr3_nt: TGTGCCAGCAGCTTCCAGGGGTTCGCTGGCTACACCTTC; v_call: TRBV5-6; d_call: -; clone_size: -; j_call: TRBJ1-2
cdr3_aa: CASSLSDRAGGPGQFF; cdr3_nt: TGTGCCAGCAGCTTATCGGACCGAGCGGGGGGGCCAGGGCAGTTCTTC; v_call: TRBV11-2; d_call: TRBD2; clone_size: -; j_call: TRBJ2-1
cdr3_aa: CASKFGEAFF; cdr3_nt: TGTGCCAGCAAATTCGGGGAAGCTTTCTTT; v_call: TRBV6-9; d_call: -; clone_size: -; j_call: TRBJ1-1
cdr3_aa: CASTGGEWQYF; cdr3_nt: TGTGCCAGTACGGGGGGGGAATGGCAGTACTTC; v_call: TRBV6-9; d_call: TRBD2; clone_size: -; j_call: TRBJ2-7
cdr3_aa: CASTDRDIYGYTF; cdr3_nt: TGTGCCAGTACTGACCGGGACATTTATGGCTACACCTTC; v_call: TRBV19; d_call: -; clone_size: -; j_call: TRBJ1-2
cdr3_aa: CASSEQKQAETQYF; cdr3_nt: TGCGCCAGCAGTGAGCAAAAACAGGCGGAGACCCAGTACTTC; v_call: TRBV10-2; d_call: -; clone_size: few; j_call: TRBJ2-5
cdr3_aa: CASSPDRMDTQYF; cdr3_nt: TGTGCTAGCAGCCCGGACAGGATGGATACGCAGTATTTT; v_call: TRBV7-7; d_call: TRBD1; clone_size: -; j_call: TRBJ2-3
cdr3_aa: CASSFGQGKGDGYTF; cdr3_nt: TGTGCCAGCAGCTTCGGACAGGGGAAGGGAGATGGCTACACCTTC; v_call: TRBV7-9; d_call: TRBD1; clone_size: -; j_call: TRBJ1-2
cdr3_aa: CAITILIQGNGSYEQYF; cdr3_nt: TGTGCCATCACCATCCTTATACAGGGGAATGGCTCCTACGAGCAGTACTTC; v_call: TRBV10-3; d_call: TRBD1; clone_size: once; j_call: TRBJ2-7
cdr3_aa: CASSPGTGFQETQYF; cdr3_nt: TGTGCCAGCAGCCCGGGGACAGGATTCCAAGAGACCCAGTACTTC; v_call: TRBV11-3; d_call: TRBD1; clone_size: -; j_call: TRBJ2-5
cdr3_aa: CASSPVGFGANVLTF; cdr3_nt: TGTGCCAGCTCACCAGTTGGCTTTGGGGCCAACGTCCTGACTTTC; v_call: TRBV18; d_call: -; clone_size: -; j_call: TRBJ2-6
cdr3_aa: CASSPWTGLNTQYF; cdr3_nt: TGTGCCAGCAGCCCCTGGACAGGGCTGAATACGCAGTATTTT; v_call: TRBV27; d_call: TRBD1; clone_size: once; j_call: TRBJ2-3